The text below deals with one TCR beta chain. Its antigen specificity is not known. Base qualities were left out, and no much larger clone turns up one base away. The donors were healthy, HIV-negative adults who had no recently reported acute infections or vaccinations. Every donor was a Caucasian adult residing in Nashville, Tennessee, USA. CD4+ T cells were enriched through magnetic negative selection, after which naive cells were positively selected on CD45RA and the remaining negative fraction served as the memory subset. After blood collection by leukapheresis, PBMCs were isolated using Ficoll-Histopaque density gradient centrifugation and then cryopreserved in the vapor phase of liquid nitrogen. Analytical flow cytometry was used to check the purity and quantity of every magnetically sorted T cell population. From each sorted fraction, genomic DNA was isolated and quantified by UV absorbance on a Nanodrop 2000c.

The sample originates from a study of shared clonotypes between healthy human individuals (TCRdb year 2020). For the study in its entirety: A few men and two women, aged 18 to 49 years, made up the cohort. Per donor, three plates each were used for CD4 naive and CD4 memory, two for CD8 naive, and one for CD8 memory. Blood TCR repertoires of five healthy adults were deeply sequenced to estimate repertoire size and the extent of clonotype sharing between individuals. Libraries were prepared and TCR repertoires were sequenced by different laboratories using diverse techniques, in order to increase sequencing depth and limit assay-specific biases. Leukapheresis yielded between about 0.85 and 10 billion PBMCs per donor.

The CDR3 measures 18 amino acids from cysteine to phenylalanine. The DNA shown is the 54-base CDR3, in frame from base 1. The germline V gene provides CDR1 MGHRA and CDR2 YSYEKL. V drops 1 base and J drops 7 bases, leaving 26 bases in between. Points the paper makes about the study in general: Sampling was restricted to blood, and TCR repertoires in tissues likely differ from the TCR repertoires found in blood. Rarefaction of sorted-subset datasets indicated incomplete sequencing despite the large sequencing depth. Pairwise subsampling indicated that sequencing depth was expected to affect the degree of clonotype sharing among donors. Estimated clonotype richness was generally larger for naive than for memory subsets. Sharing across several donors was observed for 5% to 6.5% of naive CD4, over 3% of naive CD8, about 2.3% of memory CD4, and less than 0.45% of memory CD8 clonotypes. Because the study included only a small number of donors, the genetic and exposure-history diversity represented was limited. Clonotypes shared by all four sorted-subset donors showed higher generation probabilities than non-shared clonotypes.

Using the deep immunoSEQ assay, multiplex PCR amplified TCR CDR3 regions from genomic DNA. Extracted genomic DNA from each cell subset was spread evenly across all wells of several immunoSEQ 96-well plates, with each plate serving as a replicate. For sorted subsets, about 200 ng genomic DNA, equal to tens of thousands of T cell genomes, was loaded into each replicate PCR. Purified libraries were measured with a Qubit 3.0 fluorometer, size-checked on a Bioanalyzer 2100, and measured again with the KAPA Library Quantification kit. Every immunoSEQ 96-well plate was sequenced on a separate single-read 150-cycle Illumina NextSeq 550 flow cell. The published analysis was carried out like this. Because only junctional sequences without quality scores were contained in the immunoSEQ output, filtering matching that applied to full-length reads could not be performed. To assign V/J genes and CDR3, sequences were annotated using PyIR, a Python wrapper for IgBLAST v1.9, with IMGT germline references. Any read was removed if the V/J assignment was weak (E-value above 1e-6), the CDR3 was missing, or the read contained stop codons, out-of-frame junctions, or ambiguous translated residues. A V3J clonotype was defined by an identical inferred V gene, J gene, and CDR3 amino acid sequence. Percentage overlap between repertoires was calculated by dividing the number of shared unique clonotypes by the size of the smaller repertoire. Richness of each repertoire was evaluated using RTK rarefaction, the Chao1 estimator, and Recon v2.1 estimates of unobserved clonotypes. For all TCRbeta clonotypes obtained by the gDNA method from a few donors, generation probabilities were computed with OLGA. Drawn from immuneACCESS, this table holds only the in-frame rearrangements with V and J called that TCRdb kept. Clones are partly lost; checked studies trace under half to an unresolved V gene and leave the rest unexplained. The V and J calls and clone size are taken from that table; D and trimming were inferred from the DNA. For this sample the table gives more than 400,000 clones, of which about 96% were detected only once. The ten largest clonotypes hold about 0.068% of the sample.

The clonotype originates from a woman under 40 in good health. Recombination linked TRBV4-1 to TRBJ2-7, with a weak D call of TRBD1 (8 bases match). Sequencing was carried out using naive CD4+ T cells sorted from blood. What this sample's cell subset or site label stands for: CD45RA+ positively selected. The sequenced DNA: TGCGCCAGCAGCCAAGGAATGCAGCGGGGTGGACAGGGATTGGAGCAGTACTTC. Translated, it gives CASSQGMQRGGQGLEQYF.